This T cell receptor (beta chain) was recovered during a study of siplizumab effects on memory and regulatory T cells. CDR3 length: 15 residues. Per the germline V gene, CDR1 is SGHDN and CDR2 is FVKESK. Unmatched junction bases numbered 10, after V lost 6 bases and J lost 4 bases. The protocol was immunoSEQ multiplex PCR, while the TCRdb copy is restricted to in-frame clones and leaves out a portion. The sample yields about 40,000 clones, more than 70% seen once. The TCR comes from a human donor in good health. Sequencing was performed on naive CD4+ T cells sorted from blood. The rearrangement joins TRBV14 to TRBJ2-5; 8 bases align to TRBD2. The CDR3 sequence: CASRLAGGAGETQYF. CDR3 bases: TGTGCCAGCAGACTTGCGGGGGGAGCCGGAGAGACCCAGTACTTC.